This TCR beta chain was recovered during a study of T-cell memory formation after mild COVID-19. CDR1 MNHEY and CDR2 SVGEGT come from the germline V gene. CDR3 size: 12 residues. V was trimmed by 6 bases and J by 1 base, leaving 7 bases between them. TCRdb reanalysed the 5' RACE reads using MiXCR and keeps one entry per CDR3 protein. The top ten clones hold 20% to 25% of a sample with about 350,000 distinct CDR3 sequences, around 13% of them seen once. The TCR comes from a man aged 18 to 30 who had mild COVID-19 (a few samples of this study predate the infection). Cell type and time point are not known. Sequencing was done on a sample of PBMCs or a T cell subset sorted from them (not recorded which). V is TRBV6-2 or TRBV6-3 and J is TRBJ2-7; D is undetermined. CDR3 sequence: CASRLQSYEQYF. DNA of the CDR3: TGTGCCAGCAGACTCCAGTCCTACGAGCAGTACTTC.